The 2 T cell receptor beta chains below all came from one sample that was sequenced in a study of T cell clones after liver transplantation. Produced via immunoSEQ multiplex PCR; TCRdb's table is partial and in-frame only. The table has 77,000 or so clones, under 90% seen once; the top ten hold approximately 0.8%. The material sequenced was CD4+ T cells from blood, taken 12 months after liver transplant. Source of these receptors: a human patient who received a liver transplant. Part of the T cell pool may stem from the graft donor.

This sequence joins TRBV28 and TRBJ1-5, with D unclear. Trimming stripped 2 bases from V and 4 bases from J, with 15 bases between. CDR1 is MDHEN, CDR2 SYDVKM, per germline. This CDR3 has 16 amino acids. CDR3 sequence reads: CASSLRRDMRNQPQHF. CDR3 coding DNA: TGTGCCAGCAGTTTAAGGAGGGATATGAGAAATCAGCCCCAGCATTTT.

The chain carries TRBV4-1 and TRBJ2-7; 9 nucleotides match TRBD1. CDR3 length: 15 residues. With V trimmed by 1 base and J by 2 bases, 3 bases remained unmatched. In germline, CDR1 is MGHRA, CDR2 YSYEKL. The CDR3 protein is CASSQAGTGPYEQYF. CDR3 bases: TGCGCCAGCAGCCAAGCCGGGACAGGGCCCTACGAGCAGTACTTC.